The 14 T cell receptor beta chains given below trace back to one sample, sequenced in a study of cytomegalovirus exposure and HLA in healthy donors. It was with 60 Vbeta and 13 Jbeta primers that the PCR ran. TCRdb's copy holds only in-frame clones and misses some; the assay was immunoSEQ multiplex PCR. The sample shows approximately 110,000 clones, over 75% of them seen only once. The sample comprised PBMCs. The source of these receptors is a woman aged 25 to 39 in good health and CMV-seropositive.

V usage is TRBV19 and J usage is TRBJ2-7; 13 bases fit TRBD2. There are 17 residues in the CDR3. V dropped 5 bases and J dropped 5; count of bases not matched to a gene: 12. Germline V CDR1 and CDR2: LNHDA, SQIVND (reference sequence). The chain's CDR3 is CASSLTTSGGSRDEQYF. DNA of the CDR3: TGTGCCAGTAGTCTGACGACTAGCGGGGGGTCCAGGGACGAGCAGTACTTC.

The V gene is TRBV19, the J gene TRBJ1-2; the D gene is possibly TRBD1 (6 bases). This CDR3 region has 15 residues. V shed 1 base and J shed 3 bases, with 12 bases lying between them. Germline loops: CDR1 LNHDA, CDR2 SQIVND (reference sequence). DNA of the CDR3: TGTGCCAGTAGTATAGCATCAGGGGTGGACTATGGCTACACCTTC. It codes for CASSIASGVDYGYTF.

This sequence joins TRBV29-1 and TRBJ2-5, with 7 bases lining up with TRBD1. The end of the DNA aligns better with TRBJ2-7, so the J call may be wrong. The germline gives CDR1 SQVTM, CDR2 ANQGSEA. There are 12 residues in the CDR3. Here the CDR3 DNA reads TGCAGCGTTAGACAGGGATCCTACGAGCAGTACTTC. Amino acid sequence: CSVRQGSYEQYF.

This clone was counted a few times. This chain joins TRBV7-3 and TRBJ2-7, with D possibly being TRBD1 (7 bases). The V gene's germline CDR1 is SGHTA and CDR2 FQGTGA. This CDR3 has 15 residues. Trimming removed 2 bases from V and 1 base from J, with 12 bases in between. For the CDR3, the DNA is TGTGCCAGCAGCTTATCGGGGGACAGATCCTACGAGCAGTACTTC. Translated: CASSLSGDRSYEQYF. The variable domain in full, completed from reference TRBV7-3 and TRBJ2-7, reads GAGVSQTPSNKVTEKGKYVELRCDPISGHTALYWYRQSLGQGPEFLIYFQGTGAADDSGLPNDRFFAVRPEGSVSTLKIQRTERGDSAVYLCASSLSGDRSYEQYFGPGTRLTVT.

The chain links TRBV27 to TRBJ2-7, with 8 bases identical to TRBD2. CDR3 length: 15 residues. Germline trimming cut 1 base from V and 3 bases from J; bases unmatched to any gene: 5. Germline V gives CDR1 MNHEY, CDR2 SMNVEV (reference sequence). The CDR3 protein is CASSLFSGGGYEQYF. In nucleotides, the CDR3 is TGTGCCAGCAGTTTATTTTCGGGAGGGGGCTACGAGCAGTACTTC.

J is TRBJ1-4 and V is TRBV14; the D gene is possibly TRBD1 (6 bases). V was trimmed by 6 bases and J by 8 bases, leaving 16 bases between them. Germline CDR1 SGHDN, CDR2 FVKESK. This CDR3 is built from 14 residues. The CDR3 sequence is CASSLQGIGEKLFF. The CDR3 region has the DNA TGTGCCAGCAGTCTACAGGGTATAGGGGAAAAACTGTTTTTT.

V gene TRBV19 combines with J gene TRBJ2-1; D perhaps matches TRBD2 (5 bases). Germline V CDR1 and CDR2: LNHDA, SQIVND (reference sequence). V lost 10 bases and J lost 5, with 18 bases in between. The CDR3 covers 14 residues. Here the CDR3 reads CATKDSVPDNEQFF. As DNA, the CDR3 is TGTGCCACCAAAGATAGCGTACCGGACAATGAGCAGTTCTTC.

The chain has TRBV7-9 and TRBJ2-3; D is possibly TRBD2 (6 bases). Germline V gene sequence: CDR1 SEHNR, CDR2 FQNEAQ (reference sequence). Trimming took 3 bases from V and 2 from J, leaving 9 bases between them. This CDR3 comprises 14 residues. Here the CDR3 reads CASSFGLPTDTQYF. The DNA of the CDR3 is TGTGCCAGCAGCTTTGGACTACCCACAGATACGCAGTATTTT. The complete variable domain, with remaining parts taken from reference TRBV7-9 and TRBJ2-3, reads DTGVSQNPRHKITKRGQNVTFRCDPISEHNRLYWYRQTLGQGPEFLTYFQNEAQLEKSRLLSDRFSAERPKGSFSTLEIQRTEQGDSAMYLCASSFGLPTDTQYFGPGTRLTVL.

This chain connects TRBV6-1 to TRBJ2-5; TRBD2 matches at 7 bases. From germline, CDR1 is MNHNS and CDR2 SASEGT. This CDR3 region has 13 residues. The J segment lost 5 bases and the V segment lost 7 bases, leaving 7 bases of the junction unmatched. CDR3 in amino acids: CASTFGLEETQYF. The CDR3, as DNA: TGTGCCAGCACCTTCGGACTAGAGGAGACCCAGTACTTC.

Concerning this clone itself: Compared with germline, one end of the junction differs, possibly owing to a read error. The gene calls are TRBV7-7 and TRBJ2-5, with 8 bases lining up with TRBD2. The CDR3 is made up of 15 amino acids. Germline lookup yields CDR1 SSHAT and CDR2 FNYEAQ (reference sequence). The CDR3 DNA reads TGTGCTAGCAGCTTAAGCGCGGGAGGTGGAGAGACCCAGTACTTC. This gives the protein CASSLSAGGGETQYF.

The J gene is TRBJ2-1, the V gene TRBV7-9; 9 bases align to TRBD1. From germline, CDR1 is SEHNR and CDR2 FQNEAQ (reference sequence). CDR3 length: 14 amino acids. The junction had 4 bases not matched to a gene; V was cut back by 5 bases and J by 5 bases. The CDR3 DNA follows: TGTGCCAGCAGCACAGGGGGCCTAGACAATGAGCAGTTCTTC. Translating gives CASSTGGLDNEQFF.

The J gene is TRBJ1-6, the V gene TRBV10-1, with D tentatively TRBD1 (6 bases). V lost 7 bases and J 10 bases, leaving 11 bases between the germline ends. This CDR3 region has 12 residues. Germline V gives CDR1 WNHNN, CDR2 SYGVQD (reference sequence). CDR3 residues: CASKGGSSPLHF. CDR3 in DNA: TGCGCCAGCAAGGGGGGGTCCTCACCCCTCCACTTT.

CDR3 amino acids: CAWSKGRVPYEQYF. The CDR3 region has the DNA TGTGCCTGGAGTAAAGGGAGGGTCCCCTACGAGCAGTACTTC. This sequence joins TRBV30 and TRBJ2-7, with 7 bases that match TRBD2. The V gene end was trimmed by 2 bases and the J gene end by 2 bases; junction bases not matched to a gene: 6. This CDR3 region has 14 residues. Germline lookup yields CDR1 GTSNPN and CDR2 SVGIG (reference sequence).

The chain joins TRBV2 to TRBJ2-3; D is possibly TRBD2 (5 bases). The CDR3 runs 12 residues. V was trimmed by 3 bases and J by 8 bases, leaving 9 bases between them. Germline V gives CDR1 SNHLY, CDR2 FYNNEI. The CDR3 DNA follows: TGTGCCAGCAGTGATGTCCGGGGTACGCAGTATTTT. It yields the protein CASSDVRGTQYF.